One sample yielded the 28 T cell receptor beta chains listed below, sequenced in a study of regulatory T cells in long-lasting Graves disease. Arm-PCR of CDR3 regions with iRepertoire HTBI primers generated TCR beta libraries. TCRdb re-called the multiplex PCR reads through MiXCR, storing one row per CDR3 protein. The repertoire holds 420,000 or so distinct CDR3 sequences, with over 15% as singletons. Time point meaning: newly diagnosed GD, antithyroid drugs for less than 3 months. Preparation of the TCR library used RNA extracted from PBMCs. These data were also reused for a study on T cells in Graves' hyperthyroidism and ophthalmopathy.

The sequenced sample was peripheral blood mononuclear cells (PBMCs), obtained at new diagnosis, from a patient treated with antithyroid drugs. Receptor source: a woman aged 18-29 years with Graves disease.

This clonotype has just a few counts. The V call is TRBV29-1, the J call TRBJ2-1; TRBD1 matches 9 bases. CDR3 length: 15 residues. Germline assignment: CDR1 SQVTM and CDR2 ANQGSEA. V shed 3 bases and J 1 base; nucleotides not matched to a gene: 4. The CDR3 sequence: CSVEDDRGSYNEQFF. The CDR3 DNA reads as TGCAGCGTTGAGGATGACAGGGGGTCCTACAATGAGCAGTTCTTC.

The gene calls are TRBV27 and TRBJ2-2, with D maybe TRBD2 (6 bases). The CDR3 consists of 14 residues. V dropped 9 bases and J dropped 5 bases, with 16 bases sitting between them. Germline V gene lookup returns CDR1 MNHEY and CDR2 SMNVEV (reference sequence). The CDR3 loop is CASSALAGTGELFF. CDR3 bases: TGTGCCAGTTCGGCCCTTGCGGGGACCGGGGAGCTGTTTTTT.

This clonotype was observed at least ten times. J is TRBJ2-7 and V is TRBV6-4, with D perhaps TRBD2 (5 bases). CDR3 length equals 14 residues. Germline-derived CDR1 and CDR2 are MRHNA and SNTAGT. Deletions cut 3 bases from V and 0 bases from J, with 9 bases between. CDR3 DNA sequence: TGTGCCAGCAGTGAGGAAGCGGACTCCTACGAGCAGTACTTC. Translated: CASSEEADSYEQYF.

This clonotype was seen more than once but under ten times. The chain recombines TRBV27 with TRBJ1-5, with D tentatively TRBD1 (5 bases). The CDR3 has 14 residues. V lost 8 bases and J 6 bases, leaving 17 bases between the germline ends. Germline CDR1 reads MNHEY; CDR2 reads SMNVEV (reference sequence). The CDR3: CASRSILGTQPQHF. Written as DNA, the CDR3 is TGTGCCAGCCGGAGTATTTTGGGGACTCAGCCCCAGCATTTT.

This clonotype has ten or more counts. The J gene is TRBJ2-5, the V gene TRBV20-1, with D uncertain. The CDR3 sequence is 12 residues long. The ends were cut back, 6 bases at V and 5 bases at J, with 13 bases in the middle. The V gene's germline CDR1 is DFQATT and CDR2 SNEGSKA (reference sequence). The chain's CDR3 is CSAPLSRETQYF. CDR3 in DNA: TGCAGTGCGCCACTCTCGAGGGAGACCCAGTACTTC.

The J gene is TRBJ2-7, the V gene TRBV4-1; D ambiguous. The CDR3 loop spans 16 amino acids. Germline V gives CDR1 MGHRA, CDR2 YSYEKL. Trimming pared 3 bases from V and 4 bases from J, leaving 19 bases between. The DNA of the CDR3 is TGCGCCAGCAGCCAGGGTTCGACCCGGACGGCGTACGAGCAGTACTTC. This translates into CASSQGSTRTAYEQYF.

A note on this clonotype: No conserved phenylalanine or tryptophan ends this CDR3, so it is likely a read error. V usage is TRBV7-2 and J usage is TRBJ2-5; D unresolved. The germline V gene encodes CDR1 SGHTA and CDR2 FQGNSA. The V gene lost 2 bases and the J gene lost 4 bases, with 2 bases spanning the gap. The CDR3 has 11 residues. CDR3 residues: CASSLSETQYL. DNA for the CDR3: TGTGCCAGCAGCTTATCAGAGACCCAGTACCTC.

In this sample, this clonotype turned up many times. The rearrangement joins TRBV28 to TRBJ2-1; TRBD1 aligns across 9 bases. V shed 5 bases and J 3 bases; nucleotides not matched to a gene: 5. The CDR3 is 15 amino acids. Germline V gives CDR1 MDHEN, CDR2 SYDVKM. CDR3 sequence (DNA): TGTGCCAGCAGTACCCGGGACAGGGTCTACAATGAGCAGTTCTTC. Translated, it gives CASSTRDRVYNEQFF.

This clonotype was recorded at least ten times. The rearrangement joins TRBV7-2 to TRBJ2-5, with 12 nucleotides matching TRBD2. V trimming: 5 bases; J trimming: 4 bases; junction bases outside the gene matches: 5. Germline lookup yields CDR1 SGHTA and CDR2 FQGNSA. The CDR3 spans 15 residues. In DNA, the CDR3 is TGTGCCAGCAGCACTCGGACTAGCGGGATAGAGACCCAGTACTTC. Its translation: CASSTRTSGIETQYF.

This clonotype came up a few times. V and J are TRBV27 and TRBJ2-2; D is possibly TRBD1 (5 bases). V was pared by 2 bases and J by 6 bases, with 16 bases between. In germline, CDR1 is MNHEY, CDR2 SMNVEV (reference sequence). The CDR3 runs 16 residues. DNA of the CDR3: TGTGCCAGCAGTTTAGGGTGGGGCAGTCGGGCCGGGGAGCTGTTTTTT. Its protein product is CASSLGWGSRAGELFF.

The chain links TRBV18 to TRBJ2-1; 8 bases agree with TRBD2. With V trimmed by 5 bases and J by 2 bases, 5 bases remained unmatched. The CDR3 runs to 15 residues. Germline V gives CDR1 KGHSH, CDR2 LQKENI. CDR3 nucleotides: TGTGCCAGCTCAAGTAGCGGGACCACCTACAATGAGCAGTTCTTC. This gives the protein CASSSSGTTYNEQFF.

The CDR3 protein is CASSEWSGKGGNQPQHF. The CDR3 DNA is TGCGCCAGCAGTGAATGGTCAGGGAAAGGGGGGAATCAGCCCCAGCATTTT. The rearrangement links TRBV10-2 to TRBJ1-5; TRBD1 might be the D (6 bases). The CDR3 covers 17 residues. V lost 3 bases, J lost 4 bases, and 19 bases lay in between. Germline lookup yields CDR1 WSHSY and CDR2 SAAADI.

In its sample, this clonotype was seen a few times. This rearrangement joins TRBV9 to TRBJ1-1; TRBD1 matches at 12 bases. The V gene end was trimmed by 0 bases and the J gene end by 1 base; junction bases not matched to a gene: 1. The CDR3 length is 16 residues. CDR1 is SGDLS, CDR2 YYNGEE, per germline. The CDR3 region is CASSVVGQGANTEAFF. The CDR3, as DNA: TGTGCCAGCAGCGTAGTGGGACAGGGGGCGAACACTGAAGCTTTCTTT.

This clonotype has a handful of counts. The rearrangement uses TRBV28 and TRBJ2-7, with a possible D match to TRBD2 (7 bases). The CDR3 has 13 residues. CDR1 is MDHEN, CDR2 SYDVKM, per germline. Trimming removed 7 bases from V and 3 bases from J, with 13 bases in between. The CDR3 sequence is CASTKGGVYEQYF. The DNA of the CDR3 is TGTGCCAGCACCAAAGGGGGGGTCTACGAGCAGTACTTC. The whole variable domain, remainder taken from reference TRBV28 and TRBJ2-7, is DVKVTQSSRYLVKRTGEKVFLECVQDMDHENMFWYRQDPGLGLRLIYFSYDVKMKEKGDIPEGYSVSREKKERFSLILESASTNQTSMYLCASTKGGVYEQYFGPGTRLTVT.

This clonotype was counted ten times or more. The V gene is TRBV24-1, the J gene TRBJ2-2; 11 bases map to TRBD1. The V segment lost 5 bases and the J segment 3 bases; nucleotides outside the gene matches: 1. The germline gives CDR1 KGHDR, CDR2 SFDVKD. This CDR3 comprises 15 residues. The CDR3 protein is CATSVGQGDTGELFF. Here the CDR3 DNA reads TGTGCCACCAGTGTGGGACAGGGGGACACCGGGGAGCTGTTTTTT.

This clonotype came up many times. The rearrangement joins TRBV12-3 or TRBV12-4 to TRBJ2-7; D unresolved. V gave up 1 base and J gave up 4 bases, with 8 bases separating them. This CDR3 region has 13 residues. The DNA for the CDR3 is TGTGCCAGCAGTTTAGGGAGACTGTACGAGCAGTACTTC. Encoded protein: CASSLGRLYEQYF.

This clonotype was seen many times. The CDR3 bases are TGTGCCAGCAGTTATATAGCGGGAGGGAGTTCCTACGAGCAGTACTTC. Encoded protein: CASSYIAGGSSYEQYF. The rearrangement joins TRBV2 to TRBJ2-7; 11 bases align to TRBD2. Germline loops: CDR1 SNHLY, CDR2 FYNNEI. Trimming removed 5 bases from V and 1 base from J; junction bases left unmatched: 7. The CDR3 length is 16 residues.

This clonotype has at least ten counts. The genes are TRBV9 and TRBJ2-1; TRBD2 matches at 9 bases. The CDR3 spans 14 residues. The V segment lost 3 bases and the J segment 10 bases; nucleotides outside the gene matches: 8. Germline loops: CDR1 SGDLS, CDR2 YYNGEE. CDR3 sequence: CASSGLAGVKEQFF. DNA for the CDR3: TGTGCCAGCAGCGGATTAGCGGGAGTCAAAGAGCAGTTCTTC.

Many counts were recorded for this clonotype. The rearrangement joins TRBV20-1 to TRBJ2-3; maybe TRBD2 (6 bases). Germline assignment: CDR1 DFQATT and CDR2 SNEGSKA (reference sequence). V was shortened by 7 bases and J by 3 bases, with 17 bases between the two germline ends. The CDR3 is 14 residues long. In DNA form, the CDR3 reads TGCAGTGTCCCCATGCGGGGTAATACAGATACGCAGTATTTT. Its protein product is CSVPMRGNTDTQYF.

This clonotype was seen more than once but under ten times. The chain uses TRBV28 and TRBJ2-5; D gene ambiguous. The CDR3 sequence is 11 residues long. Germline CDR1 MDHEN, CDR2 SYDVKM. Between the trimmed V and J ends, which lost 3 bases and 6 bases, there was a span of 5 bases. In DNA, the CDR3 is TGTGCCAGCAGTTTTAAGCAGACCCAGTACTTC. Amino acid sequence: CASSFKQTQYF.

This clonotype was seen a few times. This chain uses TRBV19 with TRBJ2-2, with TRBD2 identical over 12 bases. This CDR3 is built from 16 residues. The J segment lost 8 bases and the V segment lost 3 bases, leaving 7 bases of the junction unmatched. Germline CDR1 and CDR2: LNHDA and SQIVND (reference sequence). The CDR3 coding sequence is TGTGCCAGTAGTATCCTCAGGACTAGCGGGATAGGGGAGCTGTTTTTT. Translating it yields CASSILRTSGIGELFF.

The chain has TRBV14 and TRBJ1-4; D is perhaps TRBD1 (5 bases). The CDR3 covers 15 residues. The germline V gene has CDR1 SGHDN and CDR2 FVKESK. The ends were cut back, 2 bases at V and 7 bases at J, with 14 bases in the middle. In DNA form, the CDR3 reads TGTGCCAGCAGCCAACTGCGGGGCGCGGGTGAAAAACTGTTTTTT. The encoded protein is CASSQLRGAGEKLFF. The complete variable domain, with remaining parts taken from reference TRBV14 and TRBJ1-4, reads EAGVTQFPSHSVIEKGQTVTLRCDPISGHDNLYWYRRVMGKEIKFLLHFVKESKQDESGMPNNRFLAERTGGTYSTLKVQPAELEDSGVYFCASSQLRGAGEKLFFGSGTQLSVL.

This clonotype was detected only a few times. This sequence may be a read error, since a much larger clone differs from it by one base. The chain combines TRBV30 with TRBJ1-5, with a possible D match to TRBD1 (5 bases). CDR1 is GTSNPN and CDR2 is SVGIG in the germline V gene (reference sequence). This CDR3 has 14 residues. Trimming left V 2 bases short and J 2 bases short, with 10 bases between. Here the CDR3 reads CAWSKDTGNQPQHF. The CDR3 nucleotides read TGTGCCTGGAGTAAGGACACTGGCAATCAGCCCCAGCATTTT.

This clonotype occurred many times. The chain has TRBV20-1 and TRBJ2-1, with D possibly TRBD2 on 6 matching bases. V was pared by 0 bases and J by 0 bases, with 15 bases between. Germline CDR1 is DFQATT and CDR2 is SNEGSKA (reference sequence). The CDR3 is made up of 17 amino acids. The CDR3 is CSARDFRGNSSYNEQFF. The CDR3 bases are TGCAGTGCTAGAGATTTTCGCGGGAATAGCTCCTACAATGAGCAGTTCTTC.

This clonotype occurred a few times. V gene TRBV6-1 combines with J gene TRBJ2-1; 7 bases agree with TRBD2. The length of the CDR3 is 13 residues. J gave up 4 bases and V 7 bases, and 4 bases lay outside the gene matches. Germline assignment: CDR1 MNHNS and CDR2 SASEGT. The CDR3 loop reads CASNSGLYNEQFF. The CDR3 coding sequence is TGTGCCAGCAATAGCGGGCTTTACAATGAGCAGTTCTTC.

CDR3 nucleotides: TGTGCCAGCAGCTCCGGAAGAGCGGGAGCGAACATTCAGTACTTC. Protein product: CASSSGRAGANIQYF. The chain carries TRBV7-2 and TRBJ2-4, with 8 bases identical to TRBD2. V was clipped by 4 bases and J by 7 bases; unmatched bases: 9. This CDR3 spans 15 amino acids. Germline V CDR1 and CDR2: SGHTA, FQGNSA.

This clonotype occurred a few times. The genes are TRBV19 and TRBJ2-1, with D perhaps TRBD2 (6 bases). V shed 3 bases and J shed 15 bases, with 18 bases lying between them. The CDR3 has 13 residues. The germline CDR1 and CDR2 sequences are LNHDA and SQIVND (reference sequence). CDR3: CASSIPLSGSWFF. CDR3 bases: TGTGCCAGTAGTATTCCCCTCAGCGGGTCTTGGTTCTTC.

In this sample, this clonotype turned up many times. The chain employs TRBV5-1 and TRBJ1-1; D might be TRBD1 (6 bases). This CDR3 has 11 residues. Germline V gene lookup returns CDR1 SGHRS and CDR2 YFSETQ. V lost 5 bases to trimming and J lost 8 bases, with 10 bases between them. The CDR3 sequence: CASRSGTEAFF. CDR3 DNA: TGCGCCAGCAGAAGCGGGACAGAAGCTTTCTTT.